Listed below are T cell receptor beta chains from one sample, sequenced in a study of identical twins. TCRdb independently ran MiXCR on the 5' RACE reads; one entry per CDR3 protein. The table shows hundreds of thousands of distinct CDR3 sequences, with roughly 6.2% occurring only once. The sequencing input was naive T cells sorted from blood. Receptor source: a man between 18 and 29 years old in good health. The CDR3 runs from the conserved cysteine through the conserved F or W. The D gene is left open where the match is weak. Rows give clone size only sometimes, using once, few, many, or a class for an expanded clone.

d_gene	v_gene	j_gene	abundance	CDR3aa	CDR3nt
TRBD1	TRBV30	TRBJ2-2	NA	CAWSKQQGATGELFF	TGTGCCTGGAGCAAGCAACAGGGGGCCACCGGGGAGCTGTTTTTT
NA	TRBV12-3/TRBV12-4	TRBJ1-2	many	CASSLQPNYGYTF	TGTGCCAGCAGTTTACAGCCCAACTATGGCTACACCTTC
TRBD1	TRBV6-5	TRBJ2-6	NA	CASSYPGGPGANVLTF	TGTGCCAGCAGTTATCCAGGGGGTCCTGGGGCCAACGTCCTGACTTTC
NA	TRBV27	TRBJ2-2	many	CASSLGAPFTGELFF	TGTGCCAGCAGTTTAGGGGCCCCGTTCACCGGGGAGCTGTTTTTT
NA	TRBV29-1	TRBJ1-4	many	CSCHAGAGRGLFF	TGCAGCTGTCATGCCGGGGCCGGCAGAGGGCTGTTTTTT
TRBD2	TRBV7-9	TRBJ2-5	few	CASSSSPLAGETQYF	TGTGCCAGCAGCTCCAGTCCGCTAGCGGGAGAGACCCAGTACTTC
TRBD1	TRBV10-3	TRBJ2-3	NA	CAISQTGGTDTQYF	TGTGCCATCAGCCAAACAGGGGGCACAGATACGCAGTATTTT
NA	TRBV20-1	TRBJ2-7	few	CSAYRGGGRVEQYF	TGCAGTGCATACAGAGGGGGAGGGCGGGTCGAGCAGTACTTC
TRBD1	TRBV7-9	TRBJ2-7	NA	CASSPSRGTGEGQYF	TGTGCCAGCAGCCCCTCCCGCGGGACAGGGGAAGGGCAGTACTTC
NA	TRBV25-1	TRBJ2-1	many	CASSGGSPLSYNEQFF	TGTGCCAGCAGTGGGGGATCTCCCCTCTCCTACAATGAGCAGTTCTTC
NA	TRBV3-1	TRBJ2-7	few	CASSPRPGLNSYEQYF	TGTGCCAGCAGCCCAAGACCGGGACTCAACTCCTACGAGCAGTACTTC
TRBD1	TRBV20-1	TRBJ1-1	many	CSAYPGTETNEAFF	TGCAGTGCTTACCCAGGGACAGAAACGAATGAAGCTTTCTTT
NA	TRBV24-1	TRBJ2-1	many	CATSDPIQGDEQFF	TGTGCCACCAGTGACCCCATACAGGGAGATGAGCAGTTCTTC
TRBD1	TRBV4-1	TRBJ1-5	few	CASSQELGGTGEVEEPQHF	TGCGCCAGCAGCCAAGAACTAGGAGGGACAGGGGAGGTGGAGGAGCCCCAGCATTTT
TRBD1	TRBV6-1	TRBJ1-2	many	CASSEWTGEWGYTF	TGTGCCAGCAGTGAATGGACAGGGGAATGGGGCTACACCTTC
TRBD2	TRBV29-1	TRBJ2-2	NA	CSVEEAGTTTGELFF	TGCAGCGTTGAAGAGGCGGGGACTACCACCGGGGAGCTGTTTTTT
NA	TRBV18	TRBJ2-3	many	CASSPTDTQYF	TGTGCCAGCAGCCCCACAGATACGCAGTATTTT